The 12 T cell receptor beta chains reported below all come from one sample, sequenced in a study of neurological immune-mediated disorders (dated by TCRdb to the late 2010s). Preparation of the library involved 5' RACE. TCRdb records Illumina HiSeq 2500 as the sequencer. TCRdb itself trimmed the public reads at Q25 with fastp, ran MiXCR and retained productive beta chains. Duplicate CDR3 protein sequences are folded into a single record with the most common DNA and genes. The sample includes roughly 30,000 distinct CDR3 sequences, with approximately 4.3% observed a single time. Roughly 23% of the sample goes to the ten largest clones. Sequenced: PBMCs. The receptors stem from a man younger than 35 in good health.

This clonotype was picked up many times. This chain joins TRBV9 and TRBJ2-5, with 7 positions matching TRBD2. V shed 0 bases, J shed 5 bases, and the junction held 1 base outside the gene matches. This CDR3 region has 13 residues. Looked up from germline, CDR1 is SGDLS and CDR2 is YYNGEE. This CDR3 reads CASSVGGGETQYF. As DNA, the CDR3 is TGTGCCAGCAGCGTAGGCGGGGGTGAGACCCAGTACTTC.

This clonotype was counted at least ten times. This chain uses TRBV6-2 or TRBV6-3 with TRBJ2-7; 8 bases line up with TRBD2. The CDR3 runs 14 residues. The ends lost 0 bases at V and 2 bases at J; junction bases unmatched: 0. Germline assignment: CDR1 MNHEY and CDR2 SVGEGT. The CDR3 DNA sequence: TGTGCCAGCAGTTACTCGACTAGCGCCTACGAGCAGTACTTC. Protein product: CASSYSTSAYEQYF.

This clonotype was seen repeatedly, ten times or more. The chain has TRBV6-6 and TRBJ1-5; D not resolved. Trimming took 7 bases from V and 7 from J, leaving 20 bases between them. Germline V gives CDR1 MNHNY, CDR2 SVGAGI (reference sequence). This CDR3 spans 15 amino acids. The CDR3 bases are TGTGCCAGCACGGTCTCTGTGCGTGGGGAGCAGCCCCAGCATTTT. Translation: CASTVSVRGEQPQHF.

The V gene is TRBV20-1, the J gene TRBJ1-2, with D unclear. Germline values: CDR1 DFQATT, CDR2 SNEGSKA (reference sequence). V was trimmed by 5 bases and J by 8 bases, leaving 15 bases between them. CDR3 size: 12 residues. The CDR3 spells CSAPKGSGGYTF. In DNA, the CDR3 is TGCAGTGCTCCCAAAGGGAGCGGGGGCTACACCTTC.

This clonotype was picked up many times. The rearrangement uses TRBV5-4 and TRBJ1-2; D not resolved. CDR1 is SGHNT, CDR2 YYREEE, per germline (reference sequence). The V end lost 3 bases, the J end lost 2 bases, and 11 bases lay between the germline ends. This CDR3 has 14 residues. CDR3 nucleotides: TGTGCCAGCAGCTCAACACAGTGGAACTATGGCTACACCTTC. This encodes CASSSTQWNYGYTF.

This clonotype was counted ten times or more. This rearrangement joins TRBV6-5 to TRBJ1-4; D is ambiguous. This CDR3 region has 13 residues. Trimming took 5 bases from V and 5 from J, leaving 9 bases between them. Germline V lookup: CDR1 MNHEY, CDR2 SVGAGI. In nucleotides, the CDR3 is TGTGCCAGCAGTAGGCAGACAAATGAAAAACTGTTTTTT. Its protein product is CASSRQTNEKLFF.

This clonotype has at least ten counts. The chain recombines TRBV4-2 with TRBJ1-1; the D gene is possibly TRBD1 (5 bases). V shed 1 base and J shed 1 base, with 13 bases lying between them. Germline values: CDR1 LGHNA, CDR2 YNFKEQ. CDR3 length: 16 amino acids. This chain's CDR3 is CASSQGGGAGNTEAFF. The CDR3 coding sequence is TGTGCCAGCAGCCAAGGAGGAGGGGCCGGGAACACTGAAGCTTTCTTT.

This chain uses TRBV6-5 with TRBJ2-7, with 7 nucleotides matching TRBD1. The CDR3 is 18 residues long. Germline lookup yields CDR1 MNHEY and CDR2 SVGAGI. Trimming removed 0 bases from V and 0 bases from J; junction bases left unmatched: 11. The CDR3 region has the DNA TGTGCCAGCAGTTACTCCATAGACAGGGCGGCCATCTCCTACGAGCAGTACTTC. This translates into CASSYSIDRAAISYEQYF.

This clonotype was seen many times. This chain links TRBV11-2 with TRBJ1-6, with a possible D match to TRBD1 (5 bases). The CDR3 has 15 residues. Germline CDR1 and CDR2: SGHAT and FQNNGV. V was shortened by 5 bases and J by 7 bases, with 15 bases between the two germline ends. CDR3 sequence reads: CASSPDSTKNSPLHF. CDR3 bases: TGTGCCAGCAGCCCAGACAGTACGAAAAATTCACCCCTCCACTTT.

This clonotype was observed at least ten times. CDR3 nucleotide sequence: TGCGCCAGCAACGCTCCCGAGATGGGGGGCACTGAAGCTTTCTTT. It yields the protein CASNAPEMGGTEAFF. This rearrangement joins TRBV5-1 to TRBJ1-1; tentative D call: TRBD1 (5 bases). Germline lookup yields CDR1 SGHRS and CDR2 YFSETQ. Trimming took off 6 bases at V and 4 bases at J, with 19 bases between the two ends. This CDR3 has 15 residues.

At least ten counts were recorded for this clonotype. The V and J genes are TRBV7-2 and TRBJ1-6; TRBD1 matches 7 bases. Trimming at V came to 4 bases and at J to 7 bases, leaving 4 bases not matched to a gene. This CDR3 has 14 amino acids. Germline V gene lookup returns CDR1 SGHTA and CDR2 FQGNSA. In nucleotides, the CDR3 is TGTGCCAGCAGCTACCGGGACAGAAATTCACCCCTCCACTTT. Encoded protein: CASSYRDRNSPLHF.

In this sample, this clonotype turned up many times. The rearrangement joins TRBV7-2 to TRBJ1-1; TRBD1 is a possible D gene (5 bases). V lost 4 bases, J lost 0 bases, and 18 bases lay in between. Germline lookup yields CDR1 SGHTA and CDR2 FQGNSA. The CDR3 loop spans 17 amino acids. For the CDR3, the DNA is TGTGCCAGCAGCTACCGATTTAGGGGCCGCATGAACACTGAAGCTTTCTTT. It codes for CASSYRFRGRMNTEAFF.